This T cell receptor beta chain was recovered during a study of T-cell memory formation after mild COVID-19. Whole-study results and caveats: Clones that contracted from day 15 to 85 had balanced CD4/CD8; later expanders were CD4+ biased.

The CDR3 sequence is 15 residues long. Per germline, CDR1 SGHKS and CDR2 YYEKEE (reference sequence). Trimming took off 2 bases at V and 3 bases at J, with 13 bases between the two ends. This clonotype was seen a handful of times. No antigen is known for it. TCRdb itself ran the 5' RACE reads through MiXCR, one entry per CDR3 protein. The data contain about 470,000 distinct CDR3 sequences, nearly 25% of them singletons. The source material was PBMCs or a T cell subset sorted from them (not recorded which). The chain uses TRBV5-5 and TRBJ2-3; D possibly corresponds to TRBD1 (7 bases). This clonotype originated in an adult woman who had mild COVID-19 (a few samples of this study predate the infection). Cell type and time point are not known. DNA for the CDR3: TGTGCCAGCAGCTTAAAACAGGGGAGGACAGATACGCAGTATTTT. Translating gives CASSLKQGRTDTQYF.